These 12 T cell receptor beta chains originate from one sample sequenced in a study of T cell repertoires in cytomegalovirus infection. TCRdb re-analysed the reads in MiXCR, keeping a single row per CDR3 protein. This table has approximately 500,000 distinct CDR3 sequences, approximately 10% appearing once. Sample: PBMCs. The receptor source for this set is a human donor in good health (CMV status not recorded). Some clones in this sample may be carry-over from other donors' samples.

This clonotype was detected many times. The chain carries TRBV10-3 and TRBJ2-5, with no clear D. Deletions cut 4 bases from V and 5 bases from J, with 8 bases between. This CDR3 is 12 amino acids long. CDR1 is ENHRY and CDR2 is SYGVKD in the germline V gene. The chain's CDR3 is CAISGVDETQYF. The CDR3 DNA is TGTGCCATCAGTGGAGTAGACGAGACCCAGTACTTC.

This clonotype was seen repeatedly, ten times or more. The rearrangement links TRBV14 to TRBJ2-5, with D uncertain. With 2 bases removed from V and 5 bases from J, the gap between germline ends came to 15 bases. CDR1 is SGHDN and CDR2 is FVKESK in the germline V gene. The CDR3 has 15 residues. This chain's CDR3 is CASSQQLPMGETQYF. The DNA for the CDR3 is TGTGCCAGCAGCCAACAACTTCCCATGGGGGAGACCCAGTACTTC.

The chain couples TRBV11-3 to TRBJ2-2; D call uncertain. Trimming left V 2 bases short and J 7 bases short, with 8 bases between. The CDR3 extends over 13 amino acids. The germline V gene has CDR1 SGHNT and CDR2 YENEEA. Written as DNA, the CDR3 is TGTGCCAGCAGCTTAAATCGCGACGGGGAGCTGTTTTTT. It is translated as CASSLNRDGELFF.

The chain links TRBV15 to TRBJ2-1; TRBD2 matches at 7 bases. From germline, CDR1 is LNHNV and CDR2 YYDKDF (reference sequence). The CDR3 spans 15 residues. With 3 bases clipped from V and 3 bases from J, the junction kept 5 bases outside the gene matches. The chain's CDR3 is CATSSVRTSYNEQFF. In DNA, the CDR3 is TGTGCCACCAGCAGTGTACGGACTAGCTACAATGAGCAGTTCTTC.

This clonotype was recorded many times. This chain uses TRBV11-2 with TRBJ1-2, with D hard to call. Germline-derived CDR1 and CDR2 are SGHAT and FQNNGV. This CDR3 is 15 amino acids long. With 3 bases removed from V and 4 bases from J, the gap between germline ends came to 15 bases. The CDR3 sequence: CASSFDARSAYGYTF. In DNA form, the CDR3 reads TGTGCCAGCAGCTTCGACGCTCGTTCGGCCTATGGCTACACCTTC. The variable domain in full, with the rest retrieved from reference TRBV11-2 and TRBJ1-2, is EAGVAQSPRYKIIEKRQSVAFWCNPISGHATLYWYQQILGQGPKLLIQFQNNGVVDDSQLPKDRFSAERLKGVDSTLKIQPAKLEDSAVYLCASSFDARSAYGYTFGSGTRLTVV.

This clonotype has just a few counts. V is TRBV24-1 and J is TRBJ1-1; D is ambiguous. Trimming removed 6 bases from V and 7 bases from J, with 17 bases in between. CDR1 KGHDR and CDR2 SFDVKD come from the germline V gene. The CDR3 runs to 14 residues. CDR3 coding DNA: TGTGCCACCAGTTCGCGACGGGAAGTTATTGAAGCTTTCTTT. It translates to CATSSRREVIEAFF.

This clonotype was found many times. The chain recombines TRBV12-5 with TRBJ1-1; D gene ambiguous. The CDR3 length is 15 residues. Per the germline V gene, CDR1 is LGHNT and CDR2 is FRNRAP. Between the trimmed V and J ends, which lost 0 bases and 3 bases, there was a span of 11 bases. In DNA form, the CDR3 reads TGTGCTAGTGGTTTGGTAACTGGGTGGGACACTGAAGCTTTCTTT. It yields the protein CASGLVTGWDTEAFF.

This chain joins TRBV6-2 or TRBV6-3 and TRBJ2-6; 9 positions match TRBD2. The junction had 10 bases not matched to a gene; V was cut back by 6 bases and J by 1 base. Germline CDR1 reads MNHEY; CDR2 reads SVGEGT. The CDR3 sequence is 18 residues long. For the CDR3, the DNA is TGTGCCAGCAGGGCCTCCGGGACTAGCTTATCTGGGGCCAACGTCCTGACTTTC. The encoded protein is CASRASGTSLSGANVLTF.

This clonotype was counted only a few times. The chain links TRBV10-3 to TRBJ2-3; 11 bases agree with TRBD2. Germline V lookup: CDR1 ENHRY, CDR2 SYGVKD. CDR3 length equals 15 residues. Trimming cost V 4 bases and J 5 bases; bases outside gene matches: 5. The CDR3 reads CAISGLAGGRDTQYF. CDR3 coding DNA: TGTGCCATCAGTGGCCTAGCGGGAGGCCGAGATACGCAGTATTTT.

This clonotype was detected ten times or more. This chain connects TRBV7-8 to TRBJ1-3; TRBD1 matches 9 bases. Germline V CDR1 and CDR2: SGHVS, FQNEAQ. This CDR3 comprises 17 residues. The V segment lost 1 base and the J segment 3 bases; nucleotides outside the gene matches: 7. The CDR3 DNA is TGTGCCAGCAGCTTAGTTGGGGACAGGGTGCATGGAAACACCATATATTTT. It yields the protein CASSLVGDRVHGNTIYF.

The chain has TRBV12-3 or TRBV12-4 and TRBJ2-7; 9 positions match TRBD1. Germline trimming cut 5 bases from V and 3 bases from J; bases unmatched to any gene: 5. The CDR3 covers 14 residues. CDR3 bases: TGTGCCAGCAGTCCTTGGACAGGGGACTACGAGCAGTACTTC. Translating gives CASSPWTGDYEQYF.

A word on this clonotype: A much larger clone is a single base away; this may be a read error. J is TRBJ2-5 and V is TRBV11-3, with 14 nucleotides matching TRBD2. CDR1 and CDR2 (germline): SGHNT, YENEEA. V lost 1 base to trimming and J lost 5 bases; unmatched junction nucleotides: 3. This CDR3 contains 16 residues. DNA of the CDR3: TGTGCCAGCAGCTTAGGGGGACTAGCGGGAGAGGAGACCCAGTACTTC. This translates into CASSLGGLAGEETQYF.